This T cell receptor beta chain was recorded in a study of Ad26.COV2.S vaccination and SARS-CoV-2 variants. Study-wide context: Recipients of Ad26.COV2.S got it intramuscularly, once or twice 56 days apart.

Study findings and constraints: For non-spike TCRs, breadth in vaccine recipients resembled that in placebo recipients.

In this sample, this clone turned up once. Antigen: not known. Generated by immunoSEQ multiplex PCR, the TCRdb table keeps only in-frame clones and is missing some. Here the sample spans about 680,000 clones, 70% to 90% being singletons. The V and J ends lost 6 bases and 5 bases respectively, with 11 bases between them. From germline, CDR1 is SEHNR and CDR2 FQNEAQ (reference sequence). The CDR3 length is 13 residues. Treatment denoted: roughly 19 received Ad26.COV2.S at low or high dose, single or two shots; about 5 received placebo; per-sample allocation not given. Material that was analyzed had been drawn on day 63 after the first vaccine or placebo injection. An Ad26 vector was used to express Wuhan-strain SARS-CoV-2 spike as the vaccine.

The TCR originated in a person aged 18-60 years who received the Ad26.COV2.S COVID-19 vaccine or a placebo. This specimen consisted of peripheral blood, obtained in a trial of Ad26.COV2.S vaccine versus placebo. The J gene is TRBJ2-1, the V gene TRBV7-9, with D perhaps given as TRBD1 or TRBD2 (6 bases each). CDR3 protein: CASSFGGNNEQFF. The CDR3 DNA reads TGTGCCAGCAGTTTCGGGGGCAACAATGAGCAGTTCTTC.